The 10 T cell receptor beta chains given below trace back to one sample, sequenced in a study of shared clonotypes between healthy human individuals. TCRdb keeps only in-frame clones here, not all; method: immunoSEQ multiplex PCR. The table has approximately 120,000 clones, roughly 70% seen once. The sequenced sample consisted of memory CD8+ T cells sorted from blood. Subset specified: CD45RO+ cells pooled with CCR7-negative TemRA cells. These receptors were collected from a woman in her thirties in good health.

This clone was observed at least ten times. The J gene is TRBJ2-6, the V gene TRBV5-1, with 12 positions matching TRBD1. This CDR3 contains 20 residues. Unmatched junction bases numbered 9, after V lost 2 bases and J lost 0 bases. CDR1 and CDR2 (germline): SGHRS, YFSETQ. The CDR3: CASSFSRDRGRVSGANVLTF. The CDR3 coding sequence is TGCGCCAGCAGCTTCTCGAGGGACAGGGGGCGGGTCTCTGGGGCCAACGTCCTGACTTTC.

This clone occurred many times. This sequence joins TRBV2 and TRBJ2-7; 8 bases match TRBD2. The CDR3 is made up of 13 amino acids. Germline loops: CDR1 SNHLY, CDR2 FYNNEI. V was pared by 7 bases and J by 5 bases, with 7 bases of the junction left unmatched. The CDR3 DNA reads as TGTGCCAGCATCCGGGAGGGGCCCCACGAGCAGTACTTC. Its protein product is CASIREGPHEQYF.

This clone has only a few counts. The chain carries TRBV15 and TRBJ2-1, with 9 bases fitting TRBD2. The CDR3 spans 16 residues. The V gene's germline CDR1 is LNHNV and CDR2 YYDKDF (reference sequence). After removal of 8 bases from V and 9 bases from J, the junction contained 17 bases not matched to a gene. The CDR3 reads CATGGGREIIHSEQFF. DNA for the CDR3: TGTGCCACCGGCGGCGGGAGGGAGATAATTCATAGTGAGCAGTTCTTC.

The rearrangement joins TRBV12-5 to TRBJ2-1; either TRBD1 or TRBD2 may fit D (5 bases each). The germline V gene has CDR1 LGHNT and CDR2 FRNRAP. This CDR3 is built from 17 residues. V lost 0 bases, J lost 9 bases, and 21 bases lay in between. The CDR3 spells CASGLVLRDPRVSEQFF. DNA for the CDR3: TGTGCTAGTGGTTTGGTACTCCGGGACCCCAGGGTAAGTGAGCAGTTCTTC.

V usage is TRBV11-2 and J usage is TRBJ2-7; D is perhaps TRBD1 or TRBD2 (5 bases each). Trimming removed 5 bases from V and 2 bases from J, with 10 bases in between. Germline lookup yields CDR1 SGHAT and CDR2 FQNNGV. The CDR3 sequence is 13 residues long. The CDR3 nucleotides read TGTGCCAGCAGCCCCCGGGACCCCTACGAGCAGTACTTC. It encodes CASSPRDPYEQYF.

CDR3 nucleotides: TGCGCCAGCAGCCTATTCGACTTCTACAATGAGCAGTTCTTC. It codes for CASSLFDFYNEQFF. The J gene is TRBJ2-1, the V gene TRBV5-1, with D unresolved. The CDR3 loop spans 14 amino acids. V dropped 4 bases and J dropped 3 bases, with 11 bases sitting between them. From germline, CDR1 is SGHRS and CDR2 YFSETQ. The full variable domain, rest sourced from reference TRBV5-1 and TRBJ2-1, is KAGVTQTPRYLIKTRGQQVTLSCSPISGHRSVSWYQQTPGQGLQFLFEYFSETQRNKGNFPGRFSGRQFSNSRSEMNVSTLELGDSALYLCASSLFDFYNEQFFGPGTRLTVL.

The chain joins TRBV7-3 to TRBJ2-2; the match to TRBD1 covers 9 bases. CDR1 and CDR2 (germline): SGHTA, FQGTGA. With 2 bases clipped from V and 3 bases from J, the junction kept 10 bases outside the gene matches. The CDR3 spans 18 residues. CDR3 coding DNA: TGTGCCAGCAGCTTAGGATCGCTACAGGGGGCGTACACCGGGGAGCTGTTTTTT. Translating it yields CASSLGSLQGAYTGELFF. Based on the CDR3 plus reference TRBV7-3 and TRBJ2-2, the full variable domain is GAGVSQTPSNKVTEKGKYVELRCDPISGHTALYWYRQSLGQGPEFLIYFQGTGAADDSGLPNDRFFAVRPEGSVSTLKIQRTERGDSAVYLCASSLGSLQGAYTGELFFGEGSRLTVL.

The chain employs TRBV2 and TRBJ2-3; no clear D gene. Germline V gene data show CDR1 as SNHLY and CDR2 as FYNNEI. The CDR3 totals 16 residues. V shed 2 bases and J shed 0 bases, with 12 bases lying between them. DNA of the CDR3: TGTGCCAGCAGTGAAAGGAATCCCCGCAGCACAGATACGCAGTATTTT. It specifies CASSERNPRSTDTQYF.

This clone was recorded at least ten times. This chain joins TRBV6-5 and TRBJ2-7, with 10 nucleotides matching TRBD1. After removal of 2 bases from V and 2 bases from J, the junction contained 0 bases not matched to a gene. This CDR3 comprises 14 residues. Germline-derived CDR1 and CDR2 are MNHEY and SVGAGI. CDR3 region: CASSYGTGAYEQYF. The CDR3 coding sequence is TGTGCCAGCAGTTACGGGACAGGGGCCTACGAGCAGTACTTC.

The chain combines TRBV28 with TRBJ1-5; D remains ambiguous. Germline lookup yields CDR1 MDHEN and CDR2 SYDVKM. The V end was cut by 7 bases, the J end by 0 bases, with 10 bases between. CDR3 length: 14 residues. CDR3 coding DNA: TGTGCCAGCACAGAGAGGTATAGCAATCAGCCCCAGCATTTT. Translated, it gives CASTERYSNQPQHF.